This T cell receptor (beta chain) was profiled in a study of neurological immune-mediated disorders. Background on the study: The 35 or so multiple sclerosis patients comprised approximately 30 relapsing-remitting and 3 secondary progressive cases.

The sample holds many counts of this clonotype. There are 14 residues in the CDR3. CDR1 is KGHSH, CDR2 LQKENI, per germline. Trimming cost V 2 bases and J 7 bases, with 15 bases left between them. The unsorted libraries originated from 2 million PBMCs that had been stored at -80 C. The method for making cDNA was 5'RACE, and it used 10-nucleotide random UMIs. In each sequencing run, over 200 million TCR-beta sequences were generated from 15-18 subjects. Each CDR3 protein is one row after TCRdb ran MiXCR on the 5' RACE reads. This table holds some 86,000 distinct CDR3 sequences, 2.5% to 3% found once. The chain carries TRBV18 and TRBJ2-7; D call uncertain. The sample consisted of PBMCs. This clonotype was obtained from a woman aged 30 to 39 with multiple sclerosis. The CDR3 is CASSPTEIVGEQYF. The CDR3 DNA sequence: TGTGCCAGCTCACCAACGGAGATAGTGGGTGAGCAGTACTTC.